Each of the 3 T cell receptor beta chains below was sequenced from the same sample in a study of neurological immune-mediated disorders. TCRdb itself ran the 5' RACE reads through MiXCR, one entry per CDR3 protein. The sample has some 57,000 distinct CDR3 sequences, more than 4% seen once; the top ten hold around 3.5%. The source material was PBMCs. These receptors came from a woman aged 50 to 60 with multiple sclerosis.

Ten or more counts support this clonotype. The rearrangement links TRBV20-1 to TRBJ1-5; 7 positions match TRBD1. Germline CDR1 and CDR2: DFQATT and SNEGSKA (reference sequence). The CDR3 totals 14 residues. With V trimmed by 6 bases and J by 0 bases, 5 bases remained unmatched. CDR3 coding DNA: TGCAGTGCGCCGGGGACAGTTAGCAATCAGCCCCAGCATTTT. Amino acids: CSAPGTVSNQPQHF.

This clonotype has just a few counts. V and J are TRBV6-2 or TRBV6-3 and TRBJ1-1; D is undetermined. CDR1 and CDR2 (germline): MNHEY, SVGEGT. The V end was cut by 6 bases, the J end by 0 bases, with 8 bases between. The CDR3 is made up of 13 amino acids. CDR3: CASSRRLNTEAFF. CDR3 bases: TGTGCCAGCAGCCGACGGCTGAACACTGAAGCTTTCTTT.

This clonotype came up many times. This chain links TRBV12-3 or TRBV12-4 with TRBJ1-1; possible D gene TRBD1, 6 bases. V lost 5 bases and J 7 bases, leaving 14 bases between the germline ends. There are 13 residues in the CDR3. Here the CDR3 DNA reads TGTGCCAGCAGTCCCATAGGACAGCTTGAAGCTTTCTTT. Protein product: CASSPIGQLEAFF.